Shown below are 12 T cell receptor beta chains from a single sample sequenced in a study of blood T cells in healthy people across ages. A sample-barcoded 5' primer and a J-beta primer mix were used in a second PCR of roughly 7 to 11 cycles. One entry per CDR3 protein, called by TCRdb with MiXCR from the 5' RACE reads. The data show around 1.5 million distinct CDR3 sequences, around 55% seen once. The sequencing input was blood. These receptors originate from a man in his late teens or twenties in good health.

J is TRBJ2-1 and V is TRBV11-2; possible D gene TRBD2, 5 bases. The CDR3 is made up of 16 amino acids. Trimming took off 5 bases at V and 0 bases at J, with 14 bases between the two ends. The V gene's germline CDR1 is SGHAT and CDR2 FQNNGV. CDR3 coding DNA: TGTGCCAGCAGCGCGACGGGGATTAGCTCCTACAATGAGCAGTTCTTC. Translated, it gives CASSATGISSYNEQFF.

This clonotype was counted at least ten times. This rearrangement joins TRBV6-6 to TRBJ1-2; D is possibly TRBD1 (5 bases). CDR3 length equals 14 residues. Germline lookup yields CDR1 MNHNY and CDR2 SVGAGI (reference sequence). V was trimmed by 0 bases and J by 5 bases, leaving 10 bases between them. In nucleotides, the CDR3 is TGTGCCAGCAGTTACTCGGACAAAACTTATGGCTACACCTTC. This gives the protein CASSYSDKTYGYTF.

The chain links TRBV20-1 to TRBJ2-5; D is ambiguous. The CDR3 is 14 residues long. CDR1 and CDR2 from the germline V gene are DFQATT and SNEGSKA (reference sequence). Trimming removed 0 bases from V and 5 bases from J, with 13 bases in between. DNA for the CDR3: TGCAGTGCTAGAGATCACCTTAACGAGGAGACCCAGTACTTC. This encodes CSARDHLNEETQYF.

The gene calls are TRBV28 and TRBJ2-3; D is possibly TRBD1 (6 bases). Between the trimmed V and J ends, which lost 10 bases and 8 bases, there was a span of 10 bases. Per germline, CDR1 MDHEN and CDR2 SYDVKM. This CDR3 contains 10 residues. In DNA form, the CDR3 reads TGTGCCACCCGACAGGTTACGCAGTATTTT. Translated, it gives CATRQVTQYF.

The chain uses TRBV25-1 and TRBJ1-5; D is perhaps TRBD1 (5 bases). V lost 1 base and J lost 2, with 12 bases in between. CDR3 length: 16 residues. Germline loops: CDR1 MGHDK, CDR2 SYGVNS. Here the CDR3 reads CASSESSGHRNQPQHF. Here the CDR3 DNA reads TGTGCCAGCAGTGAATCTTCAGGACACCGCAATCAGCCCCAGCATTTT.

The CDR3 coding sequence is TGCGCCAGCAGCCAAGAAGGGGTGGGCCCCTACGAGCAGTACTTC. The encoded protein is CASSQEGVGPYEQYF. This rearrangement joins TRBV4-1 to TRBJ2-7, with D maybe TRBD1 (5 bases). The CDR3 covers 15 residues. Germline CDR1 and CDR2: MGHRA and YSYEKL. Trimming removed 0 bases at V and 2 bases at J, with 11 bases between.

V gene TRBV6-6 combines with J gene TRBJ1-1; maybe TRBD1 (6 bases). This CDR3 is 16 amino acids long. V lost 5 bases and J lost 1, with 17 bases in between. The germline V gene encodes CDR1 MNHNY and CDR2 SVGAGI (reference sequence). The CDR3 region has the DNA TGTGCCAGCAGTCCCTCAACAGGGCAAGGGAACACTGAAGCTTTCTTT. Encoded protein: CASSPSTGQGNTEAFF.

V and J are TRBV2 and TRBJ1-1; possibly TRBD1 for D (6 bases). The CDR3 covers 15 residues. V was cut by 8 bases and J by 3 bases, with 19 bases left in between. Germline CDR1 reads SNHLY; CDR2 reads FYNNEI. CDR3 DNA sequence: TGTGCCAGCTTCGGGGGGCTTCTACGGGACACTGAAGCTTTCTTT. Translated: CASFGGLLRDTEAFF.

This clonotype was detected ten times or more. The chain has TRBV20-1 and TRBJ2-7; D not certain. This CDR3 comprises 11 residues. Looked up from germline, CDR1 is DFQATT and CDR2 is SNEGSKA (reference sequence). Deletions cut 6 bases from V and 4 bases from J, with 10 bases between. The CDR3 protein is CSARLQYEQYF. The CDR3 DNA reads TGCAGTGCCCGCCTCCAATACGAGCAGTACTTC.

J is TRBJ2-1 and V is TRBV4-2; either TRBD1 or TRBD2 may fit D (5 bases each). Germline CDR1 is LGHNA and CDR2 is YNFKEQ. CDR3 length equals 17 residues. V gave up 3 bases and J gave up 0 bases, with 15 bases separating them. The CDR3 protein is CASSHLGTVSSYNEQFF. CDR3 in DNA: TGTGCCAGCAGCCACCTCGGGACGGTGAGCTCCTACAATGAGCAGTTCTTC.

The chain uses TRBV21-1 and TRBJ1-2; no DNA check was done on the table's D call, TRBD1. TRBV21-1 is classified as a pseudogene. The CDR3 has 12 residues. CDR3 nucleotides: TGTGCCAGGGGACGGGGCGTCGATGGCTACACCTTC. Translation: CARGRGVDGYTF.

This chain links TRBV5-1 with TRBJ2-4; 7 nucleotides match TRBD2. CDR3 length equals 15 residues. The J segment lost 8 bases and the V segment lost 2 bases, leaving 10 bases of the junction unmatched. Per the germline V gene, CDR1 is SGHRS and CDR2 is YFSETQ. The CDR3 loop reads CASSFEAGRVDIQYF. CDR3 in DNA: TGCGCCAGCAGCTTTGAAGCGGGGAGGGTGGACATTCAGTACTTC. Looking up the rest from reference TRBV5-1 and TRBJ2-4 gives the full variable domain: KAGVTQTPRYLIKTRGQQVTLSCSPISGHRSVSWYQQTPGQGLQFLFEYFSETQRNKGNFPGRFSGRQFSNSRSEMNVSTLELGDSALYLCASSFEAGRVDIQYFGAGTRLSVL.